Below, 21 T cell receptor beta chains from the same sample are listed, as sequenced in a study of memory CD4+ T cells and cytomegalovirus serostatus. Sequenced by immunoSEQ multiplex PCR; TCRdb stores in-frame clones only, minus some. This sample has more than 45,000 clones; about 70% occur once, and the top ten carry less than 1.5%. Single viable CD3+CD4+CD8-CD45RO+ cells were sorted as the memory CD4+ T cells. Sample: memory CD4+ T cells from blood. All receptors come from an adult in good health and CMV-seropositive.

The chain joins TRBV27 to TRBJ2-7; no clear D. Trimming removed 7 bases at V and 2 bases at J, with 15 bases between. The germline V gene has CDR1 MNHEY and CDR2 SMNVEV (reference sequence). The CDR3 contains 14 residues. CDR3 protein: CASKVLHDAYEQYF. The CDR3 coding sequence is TGTGCCAGCAAAGTACTACATGACGCCTACGAGCAGTACTTC.

The chain uses TRBV6-1 and TRBJ1-4; D is ambiguous. The CDR3 contains 13 residues. Germline V gene sequence: CDR1 MNHNS, CDR2 SASEGT. Trimming stripped 1 base from V and 5 bases from J, with 5 bases between. CDR3 amino acids: CASSEVRNEKLFF. Written as DNA, the CDR3 is TGTGCCAGCAGTGAAGTCCGGAATGAAAAACTGTTTTTT.

The table lists this clone with a count of one. The chain recombines TRBV6-1 with TRBJ1-5; the D gene is possibly TRBD1 (5 bases). The CDR3 runs to 15 residues. Germline V CDR1 and CDR2: MNHNS, SASEGT. Deletions cut 8 bases from V and 6 bases from J, with 20 bases between. CDR3 residues: CASGGAGITVQPQHF. CDR3 nucleotide sequence: TGTGCCAGCGGAGGCGCAGGGATTACGGTTCAGCCCCAGCATTTT.

This clone appeared many times. V gene TRBV11-2 combines with J gene TRBJ1-4, with D tentatively TRBD1 (5 bases). This CDR3 comprises 17 residues. Germline V CDR1 and CDR2: SGHAT, FQNNGV. V lost 0 bases to trimming and J lost 4 bases, with 15 bases between them. CDR3 coding DNA: TGTGCCAGCAGCTTAGATTGGGTCGGAGGGGATAATGAAAAACTGTTTTTT. Residues: CASSLDWVGGDNEKLFF.

The chain has TRBV5-6 and TRBJ1-1; D ambiguous. The germline V gene encodes CDR1 SGHDT and CDR2 YYEEEE. Trimming took off 0 bases at V and 6 bases at J, with 12 bases between the two ends. CDR3 length: 14 amino acids. The chain's CDR3 is CASSLEYSSAEAFF. CDR3 nucleotides: TGTGCCAGCAGCTTGGAGTACAGCAGCGCTGAAGCTTTCTTT.

This clone appeared a few times. The V and J genes are TRBV6-1 and TRBJ2-2; 7 bases are shared with TRBD1. The CDR3 sequence is 16 residues long. CDR1 is MNHNS, CDR2 SASEGT, per germline. Germline trimming cut 4 bases from V and 2 bases from J; bases unmatched to any gene: 7. Here the CDR3 DNA reads TGTGCCAGCAGTGTCCGCGACAGGGAAAACACCGGGGAGCTGTTTTTT. This gives the protein CASSVRDRENTGELFF.

CDR3 DNA sequence: TGCGCCAGCAGCCAAGCGGCCATAGACGGAAACACCATATATTTT. Translated, it gives CASSQAAIDGNTIYF. The chain has TRBV4-1 and TRBJ1-3; D remains ambiguous. The CDR3 consists of 15 residues. The V end lost 1 base, the J end lost 4 bases, and 11 bases lay between the germline ends. Per the germline V gene, CDR1 is MGHRA and CDR2 is YSYEKL.

This chain uses TRBV18 with TRBJ1-5; no definite D call. The CDR3 consists of 15 residues. Germline values: CDR1 KGHSH, CDR2 LQKENI. Trimming left V 6 bases short and J 0 bases short, with 12 bases between. CDR3 DNA sequence: TGTGCCAGCTCCCCGGTCGGTGCTAGCAATCAGCCCCAGCATTTT. This codes for CASSPVGASNQPQHF.

The chain carries TRBV10-3 and TRBJ1-1; no reliable D call. The CDR3 has 15 residues. Between the trimmed V and J ends, which lost 3 bases and 8 bases, there was a span of 19 bases. Germline V lookup: CDR1 ENHRY, CDR2 SYGVKD. CDR3 bases: TGTGCCATCAGTGAATGGCAGGAACGCGCTAGAGAAGCTTTCTTT. Protein product: CAISEWQERAREAFF.

The chain combines TRBV5-1 with TRBJ2-7; D may be TRBD2 (5 bases). The CDR3 contains 16 residues. Per the germline V gene, CDR1 is SGHRS and CDR2 is YFSETQ. V shed 0 bases and J shed 4 bases, with 17 bases lying between them. The CDR3 nucleotides are TGCGCCAGCAGCTTGGTCACTAAAACTTCGGGATACGAGCAGTACTTC. Translating gives CASSLVTKTSGYEQYF.

V and J are TRBV5-1 and TRBJ2-5; 7 nucleotides match TRBD2. This CDR3 comprises 14 residues. Germline V CDR1 and CDR2: SGHRS, YFSETQ. Unmatched junction bases numbered 5, after V lost 3 bases and J lost 3 bases. The DNA of the CDR3 is TGCGCCAGCAGCTGGGGAGGGTCCAAAGAGACCCAGTACTTC. Translating gives CASSWGGSKETQYF. The whole variable domain, remainder taken from reference TRBV5-1 and TRBJ2-5, is KAGVTQTPRYLIKTRGQQVTLSCSPISGHRSVSWYQQTPGQGLQFLFEYFSETQRNKGNFPGRFSGRQFSNSRSEMNVSTLELGDSALYLCASSWGGSKETQYFGPGTRLLVL.

The chain has TRBV4-1 and TRBJ2-7, with 8 positions matching TRBD1. CDR1 is MGHRA, CDR2 YSYEKL, per germline. The CDR3 loop spans 14 amino acids. V lost 4 bases, J lost 5 bases, and 7 bases stayed unmatched. The CDR3 DNA follows: TGCGCCAGCAGCCCCGCCGGACAGGGCAACGAGCAGTACTTC. Translated: CASSPAGQGNEQYF.

This chain connects TRBV7-2 to TRBJ2-2; D might be TRBD1 (6 bases). The CDR3 is made up of 18 amino acids. Trimming removed 2 bases at V and 2 bases at J, with 18 bases between. From germline, CDR1 is SGHTA and CDR2 FQGNSA. The DNA of the CDR3 is TGTGCCAGCAGCTTAAGACATCTACAGGGCGAAAACACCGGGGAGCTGTTTTTT. Amino acid sequence: CASSLRHLQGENTGELFF.

This chain uses TRBV4-2 with TRBJ2-5; 11 positions agree with TRBD2. The CDR3 is 18 amino acids. J gave up 2 bases and V 0 bases, and 8 bases lay outside the gene matches. Germline CDR1 is LGHNA and CDR2 is YNFKEQ. CDR3 DNA: TGTGCCAGCAGCCAAGAGCCTAGCGGGGGGATCGAACAAGAGACCCAGTACTTC. Protein product: CASSQEPSGGIEQETQYF.

This chain uses TRBV6-5 with TRBJ2-7, with TRBD1 identical over 7 bases. The V gene's germline CDR1 is MNHEY and CDR2 SVGAGI. Trimming took 7 bases from V and 6 from J; bases not matched to a gene: 6. CDR3 size: 12 residues. The CDR3 DNA follows: TGTGCCAGCAACCGACAGGGCGGCGAGCAGTACTTC. Translating it yields CASNRQGGEQYF.

The CDR3: CASSGRWSGTEAFF. As DNA, the CDR3 is TGTGCCAGCAGCGGACGATGGTCGGGCACTGAAGCTTTCTTT. V and J are TRBV5-4 and TRBJ1-1, with D unclear. This CDR3 contains 14 residues. Trimming pared 4 bases from V and 4 bases from J, leaving 14 bases between. The V gene's germline CDR1 is SGHNT and CDR2 YYREEE (reference sequence).

A few counts support this clone. The chain has TRBV7-9 and TRBJ1-5, with unresolved D. The germline gives CDR1 SEHNR, CDR2 FQNEAQ (reference sequence). CDR3 length: 16 residues. V lost 8 bases, J lost 1 base, and 18 bases lay in between. DNA of the CDR3: TGTGCCAGCTTCCCCCGTGAGGGTGTAAGCAATCAGCCCCAGCATTTT. It is translated as CASFPREGVSNQPQHF.

This chain links TRBV6-5 with TRBJ1-4; D gene unclear. CDR1 is MNHEY, CDR2 SVGAGI, per germline. Trimming took 0 bases from V and 5 from J, leaving 4 bases between them. There are 13 residues in the CDR3. CDR3 DNA sequence: TGTGCCAGCAGTTACTCGGGGAATGAAAAACTGTTTTTT. It is translated as CASSYSGNEKLFF.

V and J are TRBV11-2 and TRBJ2-3, with D perhaps being TRBD1 or TRBD2 (6 bases each). Germline V lookup: CDR1 SGHAT, CDR2 FQNNGV. The V end was cut by 5 bases, the J end by 3 bases, with 21 bases between. CDR3 length: 17 amino acids. DNA for the CDR3: TGTGCCAGCAGCCGCGGTTGGGGGGCTTTGTGGACAGATACGCAGTATTTT. It translates to CASSRGWGALWTDTQYF.

V usage is TRBV9 and J usage is TRBJ2-5; the D is unclear. The germline V gene has CDR1 SGDLS and CDR2 YYNGEE. The V and J ends lost 2 bases and 0 bases respectively, with 8 bases between them. The CDR3 loop spans 14 amino acids. CDR3 bases: TGTGCCAGCAGCGTCCGGCGAGACCAAGAGACCCAGTACTTC. Protein: CASSVRRDQETQYF.

The J gene is TRBJ2-3, the V gene TRBV14; D not certain. Trimming took off 4 bases at V and 6 bases at J, with 11 bases between the two ends. Germline V lookup: CDR1 SGHDN, CDR2 FVKESK. The CDR3 runs 13 residues. The CDR3, as DNA: TGTGCCAGCAGCCTAGGTAGTGGTGATACGCAGTATTTT. Its translation: CASSLGSGDTQYF.